The 13 T cell receptor beta chains below were found in one sample sequenced in a study of beta chain features in type 1 diabetes. The isolated RNA, all of it, was reverse transcribed, so expressed TCRB transcripts were what got sequenced. Sequenced by immunoSEQ multiplex PCR; TCRdb stores in-frame clones only, minus some. The repertoire includes about 230,000 clones, roughly 17% of them detected once, and about 0.078% sits in the top ten. These receptors have no known antigen. Points from the study as a whole: Moderate but significant shortening of TCRB CDR3s was recorded in all four CD4+ subsets from Type 1 diabetes patients.

Sequencing used naive CD4+ T cells from blood. The receptors originated from a young man with type 1 diabetes.

Turning to this clone: Other DNA variants within this sample encode the same CDR3. The V gene is TRBV2, the J gene TRBJ2-3, with D unresolved. Germline CDR1 SNHLY, CDR2 FYNNEI. The V end lost 5 bases, the J end lost 3 bases, and 3 bases lay between the germline ends. This CDR3 is built from 11 residues. The CDR3 coding sequence is TGTGCCAGCAGTTCTACAGATACGCAGTATTTT. Its protein product is CASSSTDTQYF.

CDR3 DNA sequence: TGTGCCTGGAGGGAGAGATTCAACACTGAAGCTTTCTTT. This translates into CAWRERFNTEAFF. The chain combines TRBV30 with TRBJ1-1; D is unclear. The length of the CDR3 is 13 residues. Germline V gives CDR1 GTSNPN, CDR2 SVGIG (reference sequence). V was trimmed by 3 bases and J by 2 bases, leaving 10 bases between them.

The chain is built from TRBV7-9 and TRBJ2-1; 12 bases fit TRBD2. Germline trimming cut 11 bases from V and 8 bases from J; bases unmatched to any gene: 13. The germline gives CDR1 SEHNR, CDR2 FQNEAQ (reference sequence). The CDR3 has 15 amino acids. The CDR3 region has the DNA TGTGCCCCAACCCCCACTAGCGGGAGGATCGATGAGCAGTTCTTC. Translating gives CAPTPTSGRIDEQFF.

This clone was seen a few times. This chain joins TRBV29-1 and TRBJ1-2, with D hard to call. The length of the CDR3 is 12 residues. The germline V gene has CDR1 SQVTM and CDR2 ANQGSEA. Trimming pared 7 bases from V and 0 bases from J, leaving 9 bases between. Here the CDR3 reads CSAGGTNYGYTF. The CDR3 DNA reads as TGCAGCGCAGGAGGTACTAACTATGGCTACACCTTC.

This clone was observed a few times. The chain uses TRBV7-9 and TRBJ2-4; perhaps TRBD1 as D (7 bases). The V end lost 2 bases, the J end lost 9 bases, and 11 bases lay between the germline ends. CDR1 is SEHNR, CDR2 FQNEAQ, per germline (reference sequence). The CDR3 has 13 amino acids. CDR3 coding DNA: TGTGCCAGCAGCTTACAGGGGGGAGGCATTCAGTACTTC. Amino acid sequence: CASSLQGGGIQYF.

This rearrangement joins TRBV29-1 to TRBJ1-1, with D uncertain. Germline V gene lookup returns CDR1 SQVTM and CDR2 ANQGSEA. CDR3 length: 12 residues. V dropped 4 bases and J dropped 10 bases, with 16 bases sitting between them. The chain's CDR3 is CSVVSTVMVAFF. The CDR3 coding sequence is TGCAGCGTTGTATCGACCGTCATGGTAGCTTTCTTT. Full variable domain (outside the CDR3, taken from reference TRBV29-1 and TRBJ1-1): SAVISQKPSRDICQRGTSLTIQCQVDSQVTMMFWYRQQPGQSLTLIATANQGSEATYESGFVIDKFPISRPNLTFSTLTVSNMSPEDSSIYLCSVVSTVMVAFFGQGTRLTVV.

The chain uses TRBV29-1 and TRBJ2-7; D might be TRBD2 (6 bases). V shed 5 bases and J shed 5 bases, with 16 bases lying between them. The CDR3 runs to 13 residues. The germline gives CDR1 SQVTM, CDR2 ANQGSEA. The CDR3: CSVRGTLTDEQYF. The CDR3, as DNA: TGCAGCGTTCGCGGGACCCTGACGGACGAGCAGTACTTC.

The chain links TRBV7-2 to TRBJ1-5, with TRBD1 identical over 7 bases. V was pared by 4 bases and J by 5 bases, with 8 bases of the junction left unmatched. Germline CDR1 reads SGHTA; CDR2 reads FQGNSA. The CDR3 loop spans 15 amino acids. CDR3 DNA: TGTGCCAGCAGCTCCGACTGGACAGGATATCAGCCCCAGCATTTT. Translated: CASSSDWTGYQPQHF.

This clone was detected only a few times. The chain uses TRBV15 and TRBJ2-3, with D perhaps matching TRBD1 (5 bases). Trimming took off 0 bases at V and 3 bases at J, with 10 bases between the two ends. Germline CDR1 is LNHNV and CDR2 is YYDKDF (reference sequence). The CDR3 extends over 15 amino acids. The chain's CDR3 is CATSRDRQGTDTQYF. CDR3 bases: TGTGCCACCAGCAGAGATAGGCAGGGAACAGATACGCAGTATTTT.

This clone appeared a few times. V usage is TRBV29-1 and J usage is TRBJ2-3; possibly TRBD1 for D (6 bases). The CDR3 consists of 14 residues. Germline V gives CDR1 SQVTM, CDR2 ANQGSEA. Trimming removed 3 bases from V and 0 bases from J, with 10 bases in between. CDR3 sequence reads: CSVDRDKSTDTQYF. Here the CDR3 DNA reads TGCAGCGTTGATAGGGACAAGAGCACAGATACGCAGTATTTT.

The genes are TRBV18 and TRBJ2-7; no clear D. The CDR3 has 11 amino acids. Germline V lookup: CDR1 KGHSH, CDR2 LQKENI. V was trimmed by 5 bases and J by 2 bases, leaving 4 bases between them. The CDR3 reads CASSSAYEQYF. For the CDR3, the DNA is TGTGCCAGCTCATCCGCCTACGAGCAGTACTTC.

The chain is built from TRBV6-6 and TRBJ2-5; D is unclear. Germline V gene lookup returns CDR1 MNHNY and CDR2 SVGAGI (reference sequence). V was pared by 4 bases and J by 2 bases, with 8 bases between. The CDR3 covers 13 residues. This CDR3 reads CASSSQIQETQYF. CDR3 in DNA: TGTGCCAGCAGTTCTCAGATACAAGAGACCCAGTACTTC.

The table lists this clone with a few counts. This sequence joins TRBV14 and TRBJ2-7; TRBD2 might be the D (6 bases). Trimming cost V 4 bases and J 2 bases, with 12 bases left between them. Germline-derived CDR1 and CDR2 are SGHDN and FVKESK. This CDR3 is 14 amino acids long. The CDR3 coding sequence is TGTGCCAGCAGCCTCGGGAGTATCACCTACGAGCAGTACTTC. Translation: CASSLGSITYEQYF.